This TCR beta chain was obtained from a study of shared clonotypes between healthy human individuals. Study as a whole: CD4 naive cells filled three plates per donor, CD4 memory three, CD8 naive two and CD8 memory one. Study observations and caveats: Clonotype sharing among donors was thought likely to change with sequencing depth.

The table came from immunoSEQ multiplex PCR; TCRdb's copy has only in-frame clones and leaves some out. The sample has approximately 1,500,000 clones, around 98% seen once. This clone showed up just once. Antigen specificity is unknown. Donors were Caucasian adults residing in Nashville, Tennessee, USA. Deletions cut 0 bases from V and 3 bases from J, with 10 bases between. Germline V CDR1 and CDR2: SQVTM, ANQGSEA. This CDR3 region has 14 residues. The origin of this receptor is a man aged 25 to 40 in good health. The J gene is TRBJ2-3, the V gene TRBV29-1; D might be TRBD1 (5 bases). The specimen was naive CD4+ T cells sorted from blood. The subset: CD45RA+ positively selected. The CDR3 DNA reads as TGCAGCGTTGAAGAGGATAGGGGAACAGATACGCAGTATTTT. Its translation is CSVEEDRGTDTQYF.